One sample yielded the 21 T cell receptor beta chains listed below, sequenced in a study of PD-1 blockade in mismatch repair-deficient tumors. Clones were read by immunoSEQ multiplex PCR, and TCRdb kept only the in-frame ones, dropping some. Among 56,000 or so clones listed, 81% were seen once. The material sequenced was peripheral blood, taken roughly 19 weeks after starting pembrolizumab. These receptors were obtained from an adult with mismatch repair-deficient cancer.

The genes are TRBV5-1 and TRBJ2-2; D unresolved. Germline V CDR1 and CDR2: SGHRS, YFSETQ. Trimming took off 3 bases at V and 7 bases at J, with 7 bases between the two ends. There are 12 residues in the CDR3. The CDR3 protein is CASSYLDGELFF. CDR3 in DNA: TGCGCCAGCAGCTACCTCGACGGGGAGCTGTTTTTT.

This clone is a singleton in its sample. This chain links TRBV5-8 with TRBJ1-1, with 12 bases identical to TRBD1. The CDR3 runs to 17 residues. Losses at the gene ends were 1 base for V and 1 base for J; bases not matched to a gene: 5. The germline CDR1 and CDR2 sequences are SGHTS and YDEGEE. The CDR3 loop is CASSLLGQGAGNTEAFF. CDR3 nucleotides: TGTGCCAGCAGCTTGTTGGGACAGGGGGCAGGGAACACTGAAGCTTTCTTT.

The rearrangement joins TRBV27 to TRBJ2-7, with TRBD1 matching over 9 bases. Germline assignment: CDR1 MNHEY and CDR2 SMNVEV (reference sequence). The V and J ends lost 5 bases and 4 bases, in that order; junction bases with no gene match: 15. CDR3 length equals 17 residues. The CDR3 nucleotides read TGTGCCAGCAGTCCAGAAAGTCGGACAGGGGTGTCGTACGAGCAGTACTTC. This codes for CASSPESRTGVSYEQYF.

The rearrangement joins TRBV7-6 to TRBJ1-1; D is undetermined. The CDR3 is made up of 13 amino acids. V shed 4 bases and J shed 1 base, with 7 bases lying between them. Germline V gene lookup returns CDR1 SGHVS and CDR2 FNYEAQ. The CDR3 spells CASSSDSNTEAFF. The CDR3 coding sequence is TGTGCCAGCAGCTCCGACTCGAACACTGAAGCTTTCTTT.

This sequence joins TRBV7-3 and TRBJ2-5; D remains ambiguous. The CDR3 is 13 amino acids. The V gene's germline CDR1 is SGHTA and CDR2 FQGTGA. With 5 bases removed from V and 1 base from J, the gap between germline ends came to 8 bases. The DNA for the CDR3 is TGTGCCAGCAGCCGAAGCTCCCAAGAGACCCAGTACTTC. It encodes CASSRSSQETQYF.

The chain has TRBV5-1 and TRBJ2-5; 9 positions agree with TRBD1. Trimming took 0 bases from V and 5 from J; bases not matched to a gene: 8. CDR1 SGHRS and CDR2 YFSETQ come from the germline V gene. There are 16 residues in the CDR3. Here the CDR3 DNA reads TGCGCCAGCAGCTTGGCAGCGGGACAGGGCTCGGAGACCCAGTACTTC. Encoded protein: CASSLAAGQGSETQYF.

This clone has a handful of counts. The CDR3 DNA reads TGTGCCTGGACCCCAGGAGGCTACACCTTC. Its protein product is CAWTPGGYTF. This chain uses TRBV30 with TRBJ1-2; no clear D gene. Trimming took off 4 bases at V and 8 bases at J, with 8 bases between the two ends. The CDR3 is 10 amino acids. Germline V CDR1 and CDR2: GTSNPN, SVGIG (reference sequence).

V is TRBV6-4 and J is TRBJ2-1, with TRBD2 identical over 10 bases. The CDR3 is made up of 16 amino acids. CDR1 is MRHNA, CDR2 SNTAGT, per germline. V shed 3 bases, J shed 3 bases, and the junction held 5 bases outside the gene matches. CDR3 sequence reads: CASSDTSGESYNEQFF. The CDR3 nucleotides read TGTGCCAGCAGTGATACTAGCGGGGAAAGCTACAATGAGCAGTTCTTC.

The CDR3 DNA follows: TGTGCCAGTGGGAGGACAGGGGAGGGCTATGGCTACACCTTC. Its protein product is CASGRTGEGYGYTF. J is TRBJ1-2 and V is TRBV19; 9 positions agree with TRBD1. Looked up from germline, CDR1 is LNHDA and CDR2 is SQIVND (reference sequence). J lost 4 bases, V lost 8 bases, and 8 bases had no gene match. This CDR3 comprises 14 residues.

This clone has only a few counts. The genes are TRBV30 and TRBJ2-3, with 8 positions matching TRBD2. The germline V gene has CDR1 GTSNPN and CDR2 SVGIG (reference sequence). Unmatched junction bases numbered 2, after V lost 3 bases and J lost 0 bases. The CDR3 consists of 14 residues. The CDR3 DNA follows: TGTGCCTGGAGCGGGACTAGGAGCACAGATACGCAGTATTTT. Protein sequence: CAWSGTRSTDTQYF.

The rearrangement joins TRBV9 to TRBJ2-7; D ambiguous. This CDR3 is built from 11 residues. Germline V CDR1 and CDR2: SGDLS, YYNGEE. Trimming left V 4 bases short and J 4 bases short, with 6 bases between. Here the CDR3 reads CASSRGYEQYF. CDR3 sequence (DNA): TGTGCCAGCAGCCGTGGGTACGAGCAGTACTTC.

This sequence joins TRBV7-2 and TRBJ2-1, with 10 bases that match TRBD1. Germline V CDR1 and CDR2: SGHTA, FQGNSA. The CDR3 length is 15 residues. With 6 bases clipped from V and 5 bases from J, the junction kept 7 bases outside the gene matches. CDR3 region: CASRYRDRGHNEQFF. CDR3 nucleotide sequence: TGTGCCAGCAGGTACCGGGACAGGGGTCACAATGAGCAGTTCTTC.

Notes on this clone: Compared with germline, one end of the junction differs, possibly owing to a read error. This chain's CDR3 is CASSLTGAGELFF. The CDR3 DNA sequence: TGTGCTAGCAGCTTGACTGGGGCCGGGGAGCTGTTTTTT. The V and J genes are TRBV7-7 and TRBJ2-2, with no clear D. This CDR3 region has 13 residues. CDR1 SSHAT and CDR2 FNYEAQ come from the germline V gene (reference sequence). The whole variable domain, remainder taken from reference TRBV7-7 and TRBJ2-2, is GAGVSQSPRYKVTKRGQDVTLRCDPISSHATLYWYQQALGQGPEFLTYFNYEAQPDKSGLPSDRFSAERPEGSISTLTIQRTEQRDSAMYRCASSLTGAGELFFGEGSRLTVL.

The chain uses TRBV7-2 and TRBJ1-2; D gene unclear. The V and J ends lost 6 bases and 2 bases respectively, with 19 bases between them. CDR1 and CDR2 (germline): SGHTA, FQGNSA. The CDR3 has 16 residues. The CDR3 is CASSIRPSAGNYGYTF. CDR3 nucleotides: TGTGCCAGCAGTATTCGCCCCTCGGCGGGAAACTATGGCTACACCTTC.

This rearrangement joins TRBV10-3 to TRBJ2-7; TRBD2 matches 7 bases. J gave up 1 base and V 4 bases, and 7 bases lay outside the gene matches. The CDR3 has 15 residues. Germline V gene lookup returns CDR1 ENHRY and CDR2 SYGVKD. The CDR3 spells CAISVSRERSYEQYF. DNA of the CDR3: TGTGCCATCAGTGTGTCGCGGGAGAGATCCTACGAGCAGTACTTC.

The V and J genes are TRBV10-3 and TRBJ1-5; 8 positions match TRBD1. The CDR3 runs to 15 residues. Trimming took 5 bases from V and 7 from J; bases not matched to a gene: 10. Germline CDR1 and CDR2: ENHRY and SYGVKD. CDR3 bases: TGTGCCATCAGTCCGACAGGGACAGGAGGGCAGCCCCAGCATTTT. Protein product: CAISPTGTGGQPQHF.

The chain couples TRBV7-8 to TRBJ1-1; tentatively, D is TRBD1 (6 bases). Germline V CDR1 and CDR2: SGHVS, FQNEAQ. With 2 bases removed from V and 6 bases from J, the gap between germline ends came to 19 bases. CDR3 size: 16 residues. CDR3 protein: CASSLFRPGAGSEAFF. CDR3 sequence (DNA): TGTGCCAGCAGCTTATTTCGTCCGGGGGCTGGGTCTGAAGCTTTCTTT.

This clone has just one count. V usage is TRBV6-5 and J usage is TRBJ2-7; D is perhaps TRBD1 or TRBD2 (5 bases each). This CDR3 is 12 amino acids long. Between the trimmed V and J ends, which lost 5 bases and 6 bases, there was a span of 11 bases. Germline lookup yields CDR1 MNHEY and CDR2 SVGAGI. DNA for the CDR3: TGTGCCAGCAGTGGGACCACCTTCGAGCAGTACTTC. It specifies CASSGTTFEQYF.

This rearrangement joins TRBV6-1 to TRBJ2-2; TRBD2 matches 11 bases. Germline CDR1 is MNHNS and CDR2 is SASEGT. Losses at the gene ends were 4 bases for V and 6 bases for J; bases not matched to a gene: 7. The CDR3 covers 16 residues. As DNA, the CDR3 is TGTGCCAGCAGTGGATTAGCGGGAGGGCAAGCCGGGGAGCTGTTTTTT. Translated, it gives CASSGLAGGQAGELFF.

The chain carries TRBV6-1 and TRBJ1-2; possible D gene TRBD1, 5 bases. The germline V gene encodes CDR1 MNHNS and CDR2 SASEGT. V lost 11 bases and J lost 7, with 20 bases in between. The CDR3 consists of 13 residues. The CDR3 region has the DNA TGTGCCGCTCCTTGGGGGGAGATAGGTGGCTACACCTTC. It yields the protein CAAPWGEIGGYTF.

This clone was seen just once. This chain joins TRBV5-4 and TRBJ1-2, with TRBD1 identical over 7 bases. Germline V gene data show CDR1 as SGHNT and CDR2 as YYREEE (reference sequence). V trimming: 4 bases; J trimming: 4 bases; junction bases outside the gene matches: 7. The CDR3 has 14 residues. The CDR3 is CASSGTGVGYGYTF. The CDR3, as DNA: TGTGCCAGCAGCGGAACAGGGGTTGGCTATGGCTACACCTTC.